The present TCR beta chain was sequenced within a study of Ad26.COV2.S vaccination and SARS-CoV-2 variants. Turning to the study itself: COV1001, an Ad26.COV2.S trial, supplied this vaccine-arm donor. Recipients of Ad26.COV2.S got it intramuscularly, once or twice 56 days apart.

Produced via immunoSEQ multiplex PCR; TCRdb's table is partial and in-frame only. The sample has about 420,000 clones, around 89% seen once; the top ten hold 3.6%. Regarding treatment: some 20 received Ad26.COV2.S at low or high dose, single or two shots; 5 received placebo; per-sample allocation not given. Specimen acquisition occurred on day 63 following the initial vaccine or placebo injection. V was shortened by 4 bases and J by 2 bases, with 11 bases between the two germline ends. The CDR3 loop spans 15 amino acids. The germline V gene encodes CDR1 MNHEY and CDR2 SVGAGI. On this clone itself: Its antigen is undetermined.

Whole-study findings and limits: Measurements of TCR breadth and depth may have given underestimates of the total T cell responses.

The source was peripheral blood, collected in a trial of Ad26.COV2.S vaccine versus placebo. This sequence joins TRBV6-5 and TRBJ2-2; D gene unclear. The receptor was derived from a person between 18 and 59 years old who received the Ad26.COV2.S COVID-19 vaccine or a placebo. The CDR3 loop is CASSSGRTNTGELFF. The CDR3, as DNA: TGTGCCAGCAGTTCCGGACGGACCAACACCGGGGAGCTGTTTTTT.